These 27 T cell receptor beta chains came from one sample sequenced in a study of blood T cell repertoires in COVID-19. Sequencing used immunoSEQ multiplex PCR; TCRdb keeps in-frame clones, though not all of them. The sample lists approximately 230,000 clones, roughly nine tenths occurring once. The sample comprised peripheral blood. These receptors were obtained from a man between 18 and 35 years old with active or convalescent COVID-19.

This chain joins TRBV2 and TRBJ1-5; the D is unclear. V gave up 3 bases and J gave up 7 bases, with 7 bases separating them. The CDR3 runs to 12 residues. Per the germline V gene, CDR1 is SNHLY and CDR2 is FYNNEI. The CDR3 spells CASSDRRQPQHF. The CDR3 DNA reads TGTGCCAGCAGTGATAGGCGGCAGCCCCAGCATTTT.

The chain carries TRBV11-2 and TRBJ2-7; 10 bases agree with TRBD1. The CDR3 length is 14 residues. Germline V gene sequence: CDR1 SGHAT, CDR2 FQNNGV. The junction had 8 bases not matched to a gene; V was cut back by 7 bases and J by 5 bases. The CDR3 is CASKGQGIQHEQYF. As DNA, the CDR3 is TGTGCCAGCAAGGGACAGGGGATTCAGCACGAGCAGTACTTC.

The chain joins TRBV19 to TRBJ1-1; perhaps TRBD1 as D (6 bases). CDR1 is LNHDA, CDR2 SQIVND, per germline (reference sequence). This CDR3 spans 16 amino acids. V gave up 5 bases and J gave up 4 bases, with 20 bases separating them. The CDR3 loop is CASSFLGRGGGTEAFF. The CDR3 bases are TGTGCCAGTAGTTTCCTCGGACGGGGAGGGGGCACTGAAGCTTTCTTT.

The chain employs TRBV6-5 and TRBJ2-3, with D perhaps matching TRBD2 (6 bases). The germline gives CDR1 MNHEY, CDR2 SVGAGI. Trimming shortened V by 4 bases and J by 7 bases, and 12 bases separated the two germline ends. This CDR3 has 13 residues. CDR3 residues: CASSSTLANTQYF. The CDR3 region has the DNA TGTGCCAGCAGTTCTACTCTAGCGAATACGCAGTATTTT.

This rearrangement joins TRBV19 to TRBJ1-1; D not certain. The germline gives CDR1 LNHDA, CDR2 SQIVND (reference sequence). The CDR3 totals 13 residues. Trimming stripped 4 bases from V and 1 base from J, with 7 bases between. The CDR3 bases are TGTGCCAGTAGTACTACTGCGAACACTGAAGCTTTCTTT. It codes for CASSTTANTEAFF.

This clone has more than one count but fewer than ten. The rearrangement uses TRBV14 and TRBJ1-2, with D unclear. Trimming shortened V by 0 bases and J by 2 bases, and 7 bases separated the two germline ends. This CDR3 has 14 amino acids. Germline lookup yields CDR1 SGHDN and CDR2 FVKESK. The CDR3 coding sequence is TGTGCCAGCAGCCAAGATCGCAGAAACTATGGCTACACCTTC. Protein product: CASSQDRRNYGYTF.

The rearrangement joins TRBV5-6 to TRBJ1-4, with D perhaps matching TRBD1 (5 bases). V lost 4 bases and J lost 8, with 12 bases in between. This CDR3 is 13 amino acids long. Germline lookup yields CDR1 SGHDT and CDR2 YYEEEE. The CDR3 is CASSPGGGEKLFF. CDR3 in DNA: TGTGCCAGCAGCCCCGGGGGTGGAGAAAAACTGTTTTTT.

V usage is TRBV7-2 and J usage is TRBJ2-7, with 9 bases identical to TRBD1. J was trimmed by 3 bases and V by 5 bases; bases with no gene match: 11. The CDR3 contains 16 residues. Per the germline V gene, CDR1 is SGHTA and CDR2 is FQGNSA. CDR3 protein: CASSPGTGKGNYEQYF. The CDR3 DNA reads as TGTGCCAGCAGCCCAGGGACAGGGAAAGGTAACTACGAGCAGTACTTC. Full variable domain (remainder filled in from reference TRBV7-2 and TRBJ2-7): GAGVSQSPSNKVTEKGKDVELRCDPISGHTALYWYRQSLGQGLEFLIYFQGNSAPDKSGLPSDRFSAERTGGSVSTLTIQRTQQEDSAVYLCASSPGTGKGNYEQYFGPGTRLTVT.

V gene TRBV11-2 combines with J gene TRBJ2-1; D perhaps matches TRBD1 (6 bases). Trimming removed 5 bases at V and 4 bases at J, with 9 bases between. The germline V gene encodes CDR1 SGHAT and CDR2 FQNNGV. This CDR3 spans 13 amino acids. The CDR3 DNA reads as TGTGCCAGCAGCCCAGGACAGTACAATGAGCAGTTCTTC. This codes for CASSPGQYNEQFF.

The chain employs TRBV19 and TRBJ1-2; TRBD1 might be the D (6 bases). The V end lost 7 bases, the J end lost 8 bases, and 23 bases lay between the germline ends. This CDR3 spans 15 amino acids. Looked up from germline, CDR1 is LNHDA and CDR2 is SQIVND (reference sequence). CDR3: CASTTRAQGTSGYTF. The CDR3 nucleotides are TGTGCCAGTACCACCCGCGCGCAGGGGACTAGCGGCTACACCTTC. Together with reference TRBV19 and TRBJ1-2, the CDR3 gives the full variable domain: DGGITQSPKYLFRKEGQNVTLSCEQNLNHDAMYWYRQDPGQGLRLIYYSQIVNDFQKGDIAEGYSVSREKKESFPLTVTSAQKNPTAFYLCASTTRAQGTSGYTFGSGTRLTVV.

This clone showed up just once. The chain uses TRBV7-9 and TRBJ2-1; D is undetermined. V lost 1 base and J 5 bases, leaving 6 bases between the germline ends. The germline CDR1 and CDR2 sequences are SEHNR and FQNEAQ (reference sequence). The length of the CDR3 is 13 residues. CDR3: CASSLGSDNEQFF. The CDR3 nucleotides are TGTGCCAGCAGCTTAGGGTCAGACAATGAGCAGTTCTTC.

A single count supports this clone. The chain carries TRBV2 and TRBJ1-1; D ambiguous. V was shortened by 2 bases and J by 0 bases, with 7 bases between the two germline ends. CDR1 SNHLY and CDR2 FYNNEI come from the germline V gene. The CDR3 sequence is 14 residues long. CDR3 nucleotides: TGTGCCAGCAGTGAAACTAATATGAACACTGAAGCTTTCTTT. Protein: CASSETNMNTEAFF.

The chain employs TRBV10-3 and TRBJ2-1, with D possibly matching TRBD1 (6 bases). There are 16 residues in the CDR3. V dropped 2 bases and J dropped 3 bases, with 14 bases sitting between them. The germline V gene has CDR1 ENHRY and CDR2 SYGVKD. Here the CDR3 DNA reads TGTGCCATCAGTGAGCCCGGGACAAAAAACTACAATGAGCAGTTCTTC. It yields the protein CAISEPGTKNYNEQFF.

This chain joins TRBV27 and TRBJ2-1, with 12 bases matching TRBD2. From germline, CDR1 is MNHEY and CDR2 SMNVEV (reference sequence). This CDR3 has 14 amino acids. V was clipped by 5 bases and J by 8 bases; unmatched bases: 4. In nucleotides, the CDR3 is TGTGCCAGCAGTCCAGGACTAGCGGGGTATGAGCAGTTCTTC. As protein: CASSPGLAGYEQFF.

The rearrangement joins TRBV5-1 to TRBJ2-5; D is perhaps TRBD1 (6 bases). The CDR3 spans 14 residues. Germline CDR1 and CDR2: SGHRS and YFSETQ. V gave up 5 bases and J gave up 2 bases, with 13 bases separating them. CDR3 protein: CASSTGTTQETQYF. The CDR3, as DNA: TGCGCCAGCAGTACCGGGACAACTCAAGAGACCCAGTACTTC.

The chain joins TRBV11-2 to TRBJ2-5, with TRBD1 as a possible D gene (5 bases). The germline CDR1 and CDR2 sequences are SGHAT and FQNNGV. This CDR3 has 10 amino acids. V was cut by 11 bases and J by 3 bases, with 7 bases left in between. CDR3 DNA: TGTGCCTCAGGGAAAGAGACCCAGTACTTC. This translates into CASGKETQYF.

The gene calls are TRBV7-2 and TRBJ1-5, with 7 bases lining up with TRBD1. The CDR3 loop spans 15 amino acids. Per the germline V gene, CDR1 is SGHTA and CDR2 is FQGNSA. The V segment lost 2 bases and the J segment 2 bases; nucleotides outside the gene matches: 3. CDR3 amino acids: CASSLTGVGNQPQHF. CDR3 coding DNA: TGTGCCAGCAGCTTAACAGGGGTTGGCAATCAGCCCCAGCATTTT.

DNA for the CDR3: TGTGCCAGCAGCTTACGACAGGGAGCCCCTGGGGCTTTCTTT. Protein sequence: CASSLRQGAPGAFF. V and J are TRBV7-2 and TRBJ1-1, with 7 bases aligning to TRBD1. Germline V gives CDR1 SGHTA, CDR2 FQGNSA. This CDR3 spans 14 amino acids. J gave up 11 bases and V 2 bases, and 11 bases lay outside the gene matches.

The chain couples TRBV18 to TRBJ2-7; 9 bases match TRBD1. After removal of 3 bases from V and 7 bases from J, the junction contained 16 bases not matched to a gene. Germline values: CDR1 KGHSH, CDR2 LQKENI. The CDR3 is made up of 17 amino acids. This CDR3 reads CASSPGQGPPIWGEQYF. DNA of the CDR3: TGTGCCAGCTCACCGGGACAGGGACCTCCTATATGGGGTGAGCAGTACTTC.

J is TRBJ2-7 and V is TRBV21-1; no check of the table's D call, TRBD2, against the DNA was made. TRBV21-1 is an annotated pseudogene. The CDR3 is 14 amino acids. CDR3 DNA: TGTGCCAGCAGCAAAGAGCGGAACGGCTACGAGCAGTACTTC. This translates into CASSKERNGYEQYF.

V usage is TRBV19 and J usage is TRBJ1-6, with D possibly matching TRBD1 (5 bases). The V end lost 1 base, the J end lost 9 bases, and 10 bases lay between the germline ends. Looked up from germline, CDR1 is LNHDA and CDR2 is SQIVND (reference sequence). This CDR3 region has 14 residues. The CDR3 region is CASSIGGGGSPLHF. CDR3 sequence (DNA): TGTGCCAGTAGTATAGGCGGGGGTGGTTCACCCCTCCACTTT.

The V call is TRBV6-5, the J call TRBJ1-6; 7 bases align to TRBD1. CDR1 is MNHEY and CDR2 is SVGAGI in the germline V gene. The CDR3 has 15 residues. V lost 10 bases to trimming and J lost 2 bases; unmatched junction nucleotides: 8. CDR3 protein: CATRGDRAYNSPLHF. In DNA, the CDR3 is TGTGCCACCCGAGGCGACAGGGCCTATAATTCACCCCTCCACTTT.

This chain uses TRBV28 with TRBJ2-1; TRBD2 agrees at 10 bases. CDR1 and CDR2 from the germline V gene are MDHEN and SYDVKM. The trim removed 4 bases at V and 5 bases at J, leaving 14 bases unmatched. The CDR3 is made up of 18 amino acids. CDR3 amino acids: CASSWPSGSLNGNNEQFF. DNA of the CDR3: TGTGCCAGCAGTTGGCCTAGCGGGAGTCTCAACGGCAACAATGAGCAGTTCTTC.

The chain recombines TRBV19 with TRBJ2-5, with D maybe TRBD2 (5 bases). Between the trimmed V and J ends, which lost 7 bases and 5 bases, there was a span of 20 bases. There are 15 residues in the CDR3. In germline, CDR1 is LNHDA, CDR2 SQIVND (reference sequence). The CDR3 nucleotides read TGTGCCAGTACCATGAAGGGAGTGGGTTCGGAGACCCAGTACTTC. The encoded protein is CASTMKGVGSETQYF.

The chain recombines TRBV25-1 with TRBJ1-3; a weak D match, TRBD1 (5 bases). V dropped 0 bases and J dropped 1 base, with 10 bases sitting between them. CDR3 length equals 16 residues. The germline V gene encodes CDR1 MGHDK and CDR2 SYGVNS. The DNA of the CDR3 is TGTGCCAGCAGTGAATATATCCGGACATCTGGAAACACCATATATTTT. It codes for CASSEYIRTSGNTIYF.

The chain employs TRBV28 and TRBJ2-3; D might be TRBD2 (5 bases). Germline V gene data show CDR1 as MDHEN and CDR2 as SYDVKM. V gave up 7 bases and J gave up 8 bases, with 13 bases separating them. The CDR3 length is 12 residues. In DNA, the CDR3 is TGTGCCAGCATCACACATGGGAGTACGCAGTATTTT. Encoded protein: CASITHGSTQYF. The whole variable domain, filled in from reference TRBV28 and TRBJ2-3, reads DVKVTQSSRYLVKRTGEKVFLECVQDMDHENMFWYRQDPGLGLRLIYFSYDVKMKEKGDIPEGYSVSREKKERFSLILESASTNQTSMYLCASITHGSTQYFGPGTRLTVL.

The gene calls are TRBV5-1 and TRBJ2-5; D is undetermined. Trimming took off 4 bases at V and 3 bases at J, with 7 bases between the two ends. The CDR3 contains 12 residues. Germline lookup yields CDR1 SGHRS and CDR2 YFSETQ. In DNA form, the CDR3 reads TGCGCCAGCAGCCCCCCGGAAGAGACCCAGTACTTC. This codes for CASSPPEETQYF.